The 22 T cell receptor beta chains below all came from one sample that was sequenced in a study of T cell changes during pregnancy in multiple sclerosis (dated by TCRdb to about 2019). Receptor libraries were prepared by the immunoSEQ multiplex PCR assay. This immuneACCESS table, as held by TCRdb, lists in-frame sequences with V and J called but not all clones. Of the missing ones, under half trace to an unresolved V gene in checked studies; the others have no known cause. Here the sample has 79,000 or so clones; more than 85% occur a single time. Approximately 3.5% of the sample lies in the top ten. This sample comprised peripheral blood, obtained before pregnancy. These receptors were obtained from a female donor with multiple sclerosis, enrolled in a pregnancy study.

V usage is TRBV5-4 and J usage is TRBJ2-6; D ambiguous. CDR1 is SGHNT and CDR2 is YYREEE in the germline V gene (reference sequence). The germline V and J ends were trimmed by 7 bases and 4 bases, with 18 bases remaining between them. The CDR3 has 16 residues. The CDR3 DNA reads TGTGCCAGCGCCCCCAGCGTCCCGCGGGGGGCCAACGTCCTGACTTTC. This gives the protein CASAPSVPRGANVLTF.

The J gene is TRBJ1-1, the V gene TRBV5-1, with D maybe TRBD1 (6 bases). CDR3 length: 14 amino acids. CDR1 and CDR2 (germline): SGHRS, YFSETQ. The V end lost 2 bases, the J end lost 4 bases, and 12 bases lay between the germline ends. CDR3 residues: CASSLQGPSTEAFF. As DNA, the CDR3 is TGCGCCAGCAGCTTACAGGGCCCCAGCACTGAAGCTTTCTTT.

The CDR3 protein is CASRTLTGLSEKLFF. In DNA form, the CDR3 reads TGTGCCAGCAGGACTTTAACAGGGTTATCTGAAAAACTGTTTTTT. This chain uses TRBV6-5 with TRBJ1-4; D may be TRBD1 (6 bases). CDR1 is MNHEY and CDR2 is SVGAGI in the germline V gene. This CDR3 has 15 residues. V was cut by 6 bases and J by 7 bases, with 18 bases left in between.

This chain connects TRBV7-9 to TRBJ1-2; 7 nucleotides agree with TRBD1. The CDR3 loop spans 14 amino acids. After removal of 7 bases from V and 5 bases from J, the junction contained 10 bases not matched to a gene. The germline V gene encodes CDR1 SEHNR and CDR2 FQNEAQ (reference sequence). The CDR3 is CASTEGALDYGYTF. DNA for the CDR3: TGTGCCAGCACTGAGGGGGCCCTGGATTATGGCTACACCTTC.

The chain uses TRBV6-5 and TRBJ1-1, with D possibly being TRBD1 (5 bases). This CDR3 is built from 12 residues. Germline loops: CDR1 MNHEY, CDR2 SVGAGI. Trimming cost V 2 bases and J 6 bases, with 7 bases left between them. CDR3 in amino acids: CASSYRGAEAFF. DNA of the CDR3: TGTGCCAGCAGTTACAGGGGCGCTGAAGCTTTCTTT.

The chain combines TRBV4-1 with TRBJ2-1, with 13 nucleotides matching TRBD2. The CDR3 extends over 17 amino acids. Losses at the gene ends were 1 base for V and 4 bases for J; bases not matched to a gene: 4. Looked up from germline, CDR1 is MGHRA and CDR2 is YSYEKL. The CDR3 bases are TGCGCCAGCAGCCAAGGGGTACTAGCGGGGGGGTACAATGAGCAGTTCTTC. It translates to CASSQGVLAGGYNEQFF.

The chain is built from TRBV6-1 and TRBJ2-2; 10 positions match TRBD1. Germline V gives CDR1 MNHNS, CDR2 SASEGT. The CDR3 contains 15 residues. V was pared by 6 bases and J by 4 bases, with 5 bases of the junction left unmatched. In nucleotides, the CDR3 is TGTGCCAGCAGCGGACAGGGGGAAATCACCGGGGAGCTGTTTTTT. The encoded protein is CASSGQGEITGELFF.

J is TRBJ1-4 and V is TRBV7-8; 7 nucleotides align to TRBD1. V gave up 3 bases and J gave up 7 bases; unmatched junction bases: 2. The length of the CDR3 is 13 residues. The germline gives CDR1 SGHVS, CDR2 FQNEAQ. CDR3: CASSLGTVEKLFF. The CDR3 DNA reads TGTGCCAGCAGCTTGGGGACAGTTGAAAAACTGTTTTTT.

This clone was seen more than once but under ten times. The chain links TRBV10-1 to TRBJ1-2; D might be TRBD1 (6 bases). The CDR3 spans 13 residues. Germline-derived CDR1 and CDR2 are WNHNN and SYGVQD (reference sequence). V lost 6 bases, J lost 6 bases, and 14 bases lay in between. In DNA form, the CDR3 reads TGCGCCAGCAGCCACAGGGAAACGGATGGCTACACCTTC. It encodes CASSHRETDGYTF.

This clone was found once. The chain is built from TRBV5-1 and TRBJ2-2; TRBD1 agrees at 7 bases. Germline V lookup: CDR1 SGHRS, CDR2 YFSETQ. CDR3 size: 16 residues. With 0 bases clipped from V and 3 bases from J, the junction kept 5 bases outside the gene matches. The CDR3 coding sequence is TGCGCCAGCAGCTTGGGAGTGGGGACAGACACCGGGGAGCTGTTTTTT. Its translation is CASSLGVGTDTGELFF.

The V and J genes are TRBV5-1 and TRBJ1-5, with TRBD1 matching 7 bases. This CDR3 has 15 amino acids. The germline CDR1 and CDR2 sequences are SGHRS and YFSETQ. The V segment lost 3 bases and the J segment 7 bases; nucleotides outside the gene matches: 10. The CDR3 region is CASSSQGEKGQPQHF. The CDR3 nucleotides read TGCGCCAGCAGCTCTCAGGGGGAGAAGGGGCAGCCCCAGCATTTT.

The V and J genes are TRBV21-1 and TRBJ1-3. TRBV21-1 is deemed a pseudogene. This CDR3 is built from 18 residues. The CDR3 DNA is TGTGCCAGCAGCAAAGACCAGTTTGACGGAGGCTCTGGAAACACCATATATTTT. Translating it yields CASSKDQFDGGSGNTIYF.

The chain joins TRBV7-3 to TRBJ1-1, with D possibly being TRBD1 (6 bases). V lost 5 bases and J lost 1, with 8 bases in between. The CDR3 loop spans 13 amino acids. Germline V CDR1 and CDR2: SGHTA, FQGTGA. The CDR3: CASSPTGNTEAFF. Here the CDR3 DNA reads TGTGCCAGCAGCCCGACAGGGAACACTGAAGCTTTCTTT.

This clone was recorded only once. The genes are TRBV10-3 and TRBJ2-5; D perhaps matches TRBD1 (6 bases). The ends were cut back, 7 bases at V and 9 bases at J, with 18 bases in the middle. This CDR3 has 13 amino acids. Germline-derived CDR1 and CDR2 are ENHRY and SYGVKD. This CDR3 is CAIKFDQGLSQYF. CDR3 nucleotide sequence: TGTGCCATCAAGTTCGACCAGGGGTTGTCCCAGTACTTC.

This chain uses TRBV27 with TRBJ2-7; 9 nucleotides align to TRBD1. The length of the CDR3 is 14 residues. Germline trimming cut 6 bases from V and 2 bases from J; bases unmatched to any gene: 5. Per the germline V gene, CDR1 is MNHEY and CDR2 is SMNVEV (reference sequence). CDR3 in DNA: TGTGCCAGCAGGTCACAGGGGGCCGCCTACGAGCAGTACTTC. Protein sequence: CASRSQGAAYEQYF.

The chain couples TRBV27 to TRBJ1-2; 8 bases agree with TRBD1. Per germline, CDR1 MNHEY and CDR2 SMNVEV (reference sequence). The length of the CDR3 is 14 residues. The V and J ends lost 5 bases and 4 bases, in that order; junction bases with no gene match: 6. The CDR3 sequence: CASSPEDRAYGYTF. The DNA for the CDR3 is TGTGCCAGCAGTCCGGAGGACAGGGCCTATGGCTACACCTTC.

The chain recombines TRBV27 with TRBJ1-5; D unclear. The CDR3 has 12 residues. V lost 3 bases and J 6 bases, leaving 6 bases between the germline ends. The V gene's germline CDR1 is MNHEY and CDR2 SMNVEV (reference sequence). As DNA, the CDR3 is TGTGCCAGCAGTTTTGCCGGTCAGCCCCAGCATTTT. Its translation is CASSFAGQPQHF.

The rearrangement links TRBV5-1 to TRBJ2-1, with D unclear. CDR1 is SGHRS and CDR2 is YFSETQ in the germline V gene. V was cut by 3 bases and J by 6 bases, with 7 bases left in between. CDR3 size: 12 residues. DNA of the CDR3: TGCGCCAGCAGCTCCAGAAGCAATGAGCAGTTCTTC. Its protein product is CASSSRSNEQFF.

In this sample, this clone turned up a few times. The CDR3 DNA follows: TGTGCCAGCAGGCAGGGGACAGGGGGCGCAGAACAGCCCCAGCATTTT. Translating it yields CASRQGTGGAEQPQHF. The chain couples TRBV6-6 to TRBJ1-5; 12 nucleotides agree with TRBD1. Germline-derived CDR1 and CDR2 are MNHNY and SVGAGI (reference sequence). The V gene end was trimmed by 6 bases and the J gene end by 7 bases; junction bases not matched to a gene: 10. The length of the CDR3 is 16 residues.

The V call is TRBV19, the J call TRBJ2-2, with TRBD1 identical over 7 bases. The germline gives CDR1 LNHDA, CDR2 SQIVND (reference sequence). The CDR3 length is 16 residues. V lost 9 bases to trimming and J lost 0 bases; unmatched junction nucleotides: 10. CDR3 protein: CASRDSAHANTGELFF. The CDR3 DNA sequence: TGTGCCAGCCGGGACAGCGCCCACGCGAACACCGGGGAGCTGTTTTTT. Supplemented by reference TRBV19 and TRBJ2-2, the full variable domain reads DGGITQSPKYLFRKEGQNVTLSCEQNLNHDAMYWYRQDPGQGLRLIYYSQIVNDFQKGDIAEGYSVSREKKESFPLTVTSAQKNPTAFYLCASRDSAHANTGELFFGEGSRLTVL.

This rearrangement joins TRBV11-2 to TRBJ1-2, with a weak D call TRBD1 (5 bases). The CDR3 contains 14 residues. V dropped 0 bases and J dropped 4 bases, with 9 bases sitting between them. Germline V CDR1 and CDR2: SGHAT, FQNNGV. The DNA of the CDR3 is TGTGCCAGCAGCTTAGATACGGGGGGCTATGGCTACACCTTC. Its translation is CASSLDTGGYGYTF.

The rearrangement uses TRBV27 and TRBJ1-2; TRBD1 is a possible D gene (5 bases). The CDR3 is 14 amino acids. V gave up 6 bases and J gave up 1 base, with 12 bases separating them. The V gene's germline CDR1 is MNHEY and CDR2 SMNVEV (reference sequence). CDR3 protein: CASSPGGYNYGYTF. The CDR3 DNA reads TGTGCCAGCAGCCCCGGGGGGTATAACTATGGCTACACCTTC.